Listed below are T cell receptor beta chains from one sample, sequenced in a study of a mutant IDH1 vaccine in newly diagnosed glioma. Some clones are missing from TCRdb's copy, which holds only in-frame ones; the method was immunoSEQ multiplex PCR. The sample includes about 54,000 clones, roughly 87% of them seen just once. No antigen has been assigned to these receptors. Sequences were derived from PBMCs, sampled from a glioma patient whose treatment included an IDH1 peptide vaccine. Receptor source: a woman aged 45-65 years with glioma. Both conserved end residues are trimmed from each CDR3.

v_gene,j_gene,CDR3aa
TRBV15,TRBJ2-2,ATRLGTNAGELF
TRBV7-9,TRBJ1-4,ASSDRDRAEKLF
TRBV6-1,TRBJ2-7,ASSETGHSYEQY
TRBV2,TRBJ2-4,ASSEEGGAGFDIQY
TRBV29-1,TRBJ1-2,SVEGWGSSNYGYT
TRBV2,TRBJ2-7,ASSTGSVEY
TRBV7-8,TRBJ1-3,ASSFQRTSGNTIY
TRBV19,TRBJ1-5,ASSTDDRAYSNQPQH
TRBV6-8,TRBJ2-7,ASSRDRGGTYEQY
TRBV13,TRBJ1-1,ASSLGRSAEAF
TRBV6-1,TRBJ2-7,ASSANLYEQY
TRBV4-1,TRBJ2-1,ASSRRNNEQF
TRBV9,TRBJ1-6,ASSVGTNNNSPLH
TRBV6-4,TRBJ2-2,ASSDSAGAHTGELF
TRBV5-8,TRBJ2-7,ASSPVDGSYEQY